This T cell receptor beta chain was documented in a study of CD8 T cells in ankylosing spondylitis. CDR1 is MGHRA and CDR2 is YSYEKL in the germline V gene. This CDR3 has 16 residues. The trim removed 0 bases at V and 3 bases at J, leaving 1 base unmatched. Notes on the study in general: Ankylosing spondylitis blood seemed to carry a telltale TCR beta motif made of seven or eight highly homologous variants. Clones linked to disease, bearing a CD8+ phenotype, were relatively rare in peripheral blood. According to the report, clones linked to the disease were significantly enriched in matched synovial fluid samples taken from ankylosing spondylitis patients. Existing reports had already noted some motif variants in reactive arthritis synovial fluid and blood.

For this clonotype: Its antigen is unknown.

Libraries for TCR beta were made by quantitative 5'-RACE with molecular barcodes. TCRdb called the 5' RACE reads again in MiXCR, with one record for every CDR3 protein. The sample has fewer than 400,000 distinct CDR3 sequences; around 20% are singletons. The sequencing sample was made of blood, either unsorted or a sorted T cell fraction (not recorded which). The rearrangement uses TRBV4-1 and TRBJ2-7, with 14 positions matching TRBD2. The origin of this receptor is a male donor with ankylosing spondylitis. CDR3 in DNA: TGCGCCAGCAGCCAAGAGGGGACTAGCGGGAGCTACGAGCAGTACTTC. Protein sequence: CASSQEGTSGSYEQYF.